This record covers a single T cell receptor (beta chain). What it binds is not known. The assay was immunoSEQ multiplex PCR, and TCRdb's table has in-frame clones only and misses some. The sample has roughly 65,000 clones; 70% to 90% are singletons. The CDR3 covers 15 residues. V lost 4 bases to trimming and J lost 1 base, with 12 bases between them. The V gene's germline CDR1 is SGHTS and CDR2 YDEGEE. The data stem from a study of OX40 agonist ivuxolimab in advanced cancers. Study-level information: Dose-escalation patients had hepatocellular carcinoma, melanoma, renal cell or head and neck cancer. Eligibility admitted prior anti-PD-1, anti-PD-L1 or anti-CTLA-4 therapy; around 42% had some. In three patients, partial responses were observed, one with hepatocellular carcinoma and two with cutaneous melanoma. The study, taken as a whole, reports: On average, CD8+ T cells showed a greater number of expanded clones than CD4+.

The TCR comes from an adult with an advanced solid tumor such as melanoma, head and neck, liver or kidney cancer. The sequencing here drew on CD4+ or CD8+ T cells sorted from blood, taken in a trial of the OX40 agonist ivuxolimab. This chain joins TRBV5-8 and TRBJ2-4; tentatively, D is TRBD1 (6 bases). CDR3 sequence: CASSHRAGAKNIQYF. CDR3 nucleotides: TGTGCCAGCAGCCACAGGGCGGGCGCCAAAAACATTCAGTACTTC.